This TCR beta chain was profiled in a study of T cells in tuberculosis (dated by TCRdb to the late 2010s). With regard to the full study: To characterize T cells specific for the mycobacterial lipid antigen glucose monomycolate (GMM), the study used CD1B tetramers together with high-throughput TCR immunosequencing. A South African clinical cohort compared IGRA-negative adolescents, IGRA-positive adolescents with latent tuberculosis and adults with active tuberculosis, approximately ten per group. The paper's findings and limits, for the study overall: Compared with IGRA-negative controls, TCR-alpha repertoires from active tuberculosis had smaller mean NN-distances to GMM-specific TCRs, which suggests clonal expansion of these TCRs. A classifier using the diverse GMM-specific repertoire reached around 85% accuracy (AUROC 0.85 to 0.9), compared with over 60% accuracy using GEM motif frequencies. Clinical samples were chosen by availability of cryopreserved specimens, and active tuberculosis cases were adults while controls were adolescents. Shorter CDR3-alpha lengths in active tuberculosis patients partly drove the smaller NN-distances, and the TCR-beta difference was not statistically significant.

At study entry, adolescents were screened for latent tuberculosis infection by tuberculin skin test and QuantiFERON-TB GOLD In-Tube IGRA. Immunosequencing was performed on unsorted cryopreserved PBMC, with about 100,000 T cells per clinical donor covered on average. Eleven high schools in the Worcester region of the Western Cape, South Africa, served as enrollment sites for adolescents aged 12 to 18 years. Roughly ten M. tuberculosis-infected adolescents and roughly 10 uninfected adolescents were selected, with the two groups matched for age and sex. Adolescent PBMC were isolated from freshly drawn heparinized blood by density centrifugation and cryopreserved. TCR libraries were generated with the immunoSEQ multiplex PCR assay, using TCR-beta and/or TCR-alpha/delta assays for each sample. Amplified TCR libraries were sequenced on the Illumina high-throughput platform. The original methods were these. Clustering and dimensionality reduction relied on pairwise TCRdist distances among GMM-specific receptors from T cells that were either sorted ex vivo or expanded in vitro. Each clinical repertoire was scored by mean NN-distance, the average TCRdist to the nearest 10% of tetramer-positive reference sequences. To compute GEM TCR motif frequency, the fraction of unique TCRs matching known GEM sequences by V/J usage and CDR3 length was calculated. Active tuberculosis was classified by linear discriminant analysis with leave-one-out cross-validation, implemented in scikit-learn. TCRdb took this table from immuneACCESS and kept in-frame rearrangements with V and J called. Such tables lack part of the clones; where checked against another copy, unresolved V genes explain under half of the gap, and the rest is unexplained. Clone size and the V and J calls come from that table; the DNA yielded D and trimming. This sample comprises about 25,000 clones, more than 80% of them detected only once. The ten most abundant clones make up about a sixth of the sample.

As regards this clone: The target of this receptor is not known. There are no base qualities to consult, and no much larger clone falls within one base.

The TCR sequence derives from a donor aged 10 to 29 with latent tuberculosis or without tuberculosis infection. Some clones in this sample may be carry-over from other donors' samples. Specimen: PBMCs.

The DNA is TGTGCCAGCAGTGCTGGGCAGGACACTGAAGCTTTCTTT. Its protein reads: CASSAGQDTEAFF. Recombination joined TRBV6-1 with TRBJ1-1; the D segment cannot be called with confidence. The CDR3 covers 13 residues, taking in both the cysteine and the phenylalanine. Of the read, only the CDR3 DNA is kept; its 39 bases are in frame from base 1. V loses 4 bases of germline sequence and J loses 3 bases, and the interval between the two ends is 9 bases. The germline V gene supplies CDR1 MNHNS and CDR2 SASEGT.